This T cell receptor beta chain was obtained from a study of a mutant IDH1 vaccine in newly diagnosed glioma. Concerning this clone itself: Antigen unknown.

Generated by immunoSEQ multiplex PCR, the TCRdb table keeps only in-frame clones and is missing some. The sample records 110,000 or so clones, roughly 88% being singletons. Time point defined: week 11, during vaccination. Doses consisted of 300 ug of mutant IDH1 20-mer peptide each, paired with topical imiquimod. The TCR comes from a woman between 50 and 59 years old with glioma. Sample: PBMCs, taken from a glioma patient whose treatment included an IDH1 peptide vaccine.

As DNA, the CDR3 is TGCGCCAGCAGCCAAGCCCTGGGGGGCTACGAGCAGTACTTC. This encodes CASSQALGGYEQYF. The chain couples TRBV4-1 to TRBJ2-7, with a weak D call TRBD2 (6 bases). Germline loops: CDR1 MGHRA, CDR2 YSYEKL. With 1 base removed from V and 3 bases from J, the gap between germline ends came to 10 bases. The CDR3 has 14 amino acids.